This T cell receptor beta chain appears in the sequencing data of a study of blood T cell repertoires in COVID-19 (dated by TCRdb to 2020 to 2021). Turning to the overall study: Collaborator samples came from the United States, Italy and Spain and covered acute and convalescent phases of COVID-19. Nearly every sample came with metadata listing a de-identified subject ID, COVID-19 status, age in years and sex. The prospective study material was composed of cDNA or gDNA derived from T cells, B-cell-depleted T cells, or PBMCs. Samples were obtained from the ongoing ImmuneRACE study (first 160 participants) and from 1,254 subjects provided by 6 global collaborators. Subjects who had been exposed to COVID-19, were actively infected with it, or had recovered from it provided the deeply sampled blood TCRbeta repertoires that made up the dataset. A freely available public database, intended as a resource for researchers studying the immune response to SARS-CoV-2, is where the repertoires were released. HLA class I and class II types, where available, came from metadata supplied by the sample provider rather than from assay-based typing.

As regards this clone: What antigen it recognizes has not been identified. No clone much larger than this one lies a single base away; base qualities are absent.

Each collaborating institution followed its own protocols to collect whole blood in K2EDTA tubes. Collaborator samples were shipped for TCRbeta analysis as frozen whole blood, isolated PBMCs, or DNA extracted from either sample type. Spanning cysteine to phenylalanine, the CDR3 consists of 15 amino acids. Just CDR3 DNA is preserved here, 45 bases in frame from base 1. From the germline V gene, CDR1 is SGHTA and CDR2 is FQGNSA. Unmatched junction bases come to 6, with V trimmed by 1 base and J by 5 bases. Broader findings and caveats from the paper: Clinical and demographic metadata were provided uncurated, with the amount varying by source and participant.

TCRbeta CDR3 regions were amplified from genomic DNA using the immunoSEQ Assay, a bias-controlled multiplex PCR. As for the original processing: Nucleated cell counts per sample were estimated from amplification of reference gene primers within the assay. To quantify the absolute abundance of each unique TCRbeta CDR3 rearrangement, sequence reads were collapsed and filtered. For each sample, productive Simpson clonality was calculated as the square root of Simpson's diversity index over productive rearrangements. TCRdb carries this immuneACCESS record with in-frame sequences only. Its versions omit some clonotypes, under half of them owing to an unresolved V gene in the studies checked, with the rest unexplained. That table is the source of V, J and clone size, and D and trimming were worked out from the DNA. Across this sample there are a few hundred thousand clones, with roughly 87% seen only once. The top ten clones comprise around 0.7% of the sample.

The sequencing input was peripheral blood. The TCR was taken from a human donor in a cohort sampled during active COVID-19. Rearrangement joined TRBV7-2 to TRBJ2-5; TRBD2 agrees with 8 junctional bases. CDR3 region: CASSLDRGGWETQYF. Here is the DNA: TGTGCCAGCAGCTTAGATCGGGGGGGCTGGGAGACCCAGTACTTC.